Shown below are 32 T cell receptor beta chains from a single sample sequenced in a study of T cells in Graves' hyperthyroidism and ophthalmopathy. RNA transcripts yielded amplified TCR beta CDR3 regions. HTBI primers were employed in a first-round RT-PCR of the TCR CDR3. TCRdb processed the multiplex PCR reads anew with MiXCR; each CDR3 protein has one entry. Of around 250,000 distinct CDR3 sequences in the sample, just over 14% were seen once. The sequencing sample was made of blood. Receptor source: a woman aged 40 to 50 with Graves' hyperthyroidism that later progressed to Graves' ophthalmopathy.

This clonotype came up a few times. Germline and junction disagree at one end, which may indicate a read error. The gene calls are TRBV6-1 and TRBJ1-1, with 7 bases identical to TRBD1. Germline CDR1 and CDR2: MNHNS and SASEGT. This CDR3 comprises 17 residues. The CDR3 coding sequence is TGTACCAGCTATTATTATACAGGGGAAAAAGGGAACACTGAAGCTTTCTTT. It encodes CTSYYYTGEKGNTEAFF.

This clonotype was seen repeatedly, ten times or more. The gene calls are TRBV2 and TRBJ2-1; a weak D match, TRBD2 (5 bases). The CDR3 spans 15 residues. Germline CDR1 reads SNHLY; CDR2 reads FYNNEI. V lost 8 bases and J 2 bases, leaving 16 bases between the germline ends. In nucleotides, the CDR3 is TGTGCCAGCCGCCGGCGAGGACTGACCTACAATGAGCAGTTCTTC. It translates to CASRRRGLTYNEQFF.

The V call is TRBV5-8, the J call TRBJ1-4; no clear D gene. V lost 0 bases, J lost 5 bases, and 11 bases lay in between. Germline V gene data show CDR1 as SGHTS and CDR2 as YDEGEE. CDR3 length: 15 amino acids. The CDR3 region has the DNA TGTGCCAGCAGCTTGGTTGGCAGTAAGAATGAAAAACTGTTTTTT. It yields the protein CASSLVGSKNEKLFF. The entire variable domain, with the rest obtained from reference TRBV5-8 and TRBJ1-4, is as follows: EAGVTQSPTHLIKTRGQQATLRCSPISGHTSVYWYQQALGLGLQFLLWYDEGEERNRGNFPPRFSGRQFPNYSSELNVNALELEDSALYLCASSLVGSKNEKLFFGSGTQLSVL.

This clonotype came up many times. The chain employs TRBV7-3 and TRBJ2-3; D might be TRBD2 (6 bases). Trimming shortened V by 1 base and J by 4 bases, and 15 bases separated the two germline ends. Looked up from germline, CDR1 is SGHTA and CDR2 is FQGTGA. CDR3 length equals 16 residues. CDR3 coding DNA: TGTGCCAGCAGCTTAAGGGGGAGGTCGGTACCAGATACGCAGTATTTT. Encoded protein: CASSLRGRSVPDTQYF.

Details on this clonotype: Its ends do not fully match the called genes, so a read error is possible. The chain joins TRBV18 to TRBJ2-3; possibly TRBD2 for D (5 bases). CDR3 length equals 13 residues. Germline-derived CDR1 and CDR2 are KGHSH and LQKENI. CDR3 DNA sequence: TGTGCCAGCTCAGCACCTAGCACAGATACGCAGTGTTTT. Translating it yields CASSAPSTDTQCF.

With regard to this clonotype: It may be a read error: a sequence one base away is much more abundant. The chain has TRBV30 and TRBJ1-6, with TRBD1 matching 11 bases. CDR1 GTSNPN and CDR2 SVGIG come from the germline V gene (reference sequence). This CDR3 has 15 residues. The chain's CDR3 is CAWSVPGTGGSPPHF. DNA of the CDR3: TGTGCCTGGAGTGTCCCCGGGACAGGGGGTTCACCCCCCCACTTT. The full variable domain, its missing parts supplied by reference TRBV30 and TRBJ1-6, is SQTIHQWPATLVQPVGSPLSLECTVEGTSNPNLYWYRQAAGRGLQLLFYSVGIGQISSEVPQNLSASRPQDRQFILSSKKLLLSDSGFYLCAWSVPGTGGSPPHFGNGTRLTVT.

This clonotype appeared many times. The CDR3 DNA sequence: TGTGCCAGCACCATTAGCGGGAGAGAGGACAATGAGCAGTTCTTC. Amino acid sequence: CASTISGREDNEQFF. The chain joins TRBV12-3 or TRBV12-4 to TRBJ2-1; 9 nucleotides agree with TRBD2. This CDR3 region has 15 residues. V shed 7 bases, J shed 5 bases, and the junction held 9 bases outside the gene matches.

Remarks on this clonotype: An end of the junction differs from the germline gene, which may be a read error. V and J are TRBV20-1 and TRBJ2-7; 9 nucleotides agree with TRBD1. CDR1 and CDR2 (germline): DFQATT, SNEGSKA (reference sequence). The CDR3 is 12 residues long. The CDR3 loop is CSAPDRGYEQHF. The CDR3 DNA sequence: TGCAGTGCTCCGGACAGGGGCTACGAGCAGCACTTC.

There are many counts of this clonotype. The chain has TRBV6-1 and TRBJ1-1; 7 bases align to TRBD1. The CDR3 consists of 14 residues. The germline CDR1 and CDR2 sequences are MNHNS and SASEGT. J gave up 3 bases and V 5 bases, and 6 bases lay outside the gene matches. The CDR3 here is CASSRQGGHTEAFF. The CDR3 DNA follows: TGTGCCAGCAGTAGACAGGGAGGACACACTGAAGCTTTCTTT.

This clonotype was recorded at least ten times. V is TRBV28 and J is TRBJ2-1; 7 bases align to TRBD1. The ends lost 6 bases at V and 6 bases at J; junction bases unmatched: 2. The germline gives CDR1 MDHEN, CDR2 SYDVKM. The CDR3 sequence is 12 residues long. The CDR3 coding sequence is TGTGCCAGCAGACAGGGGCCCAATGAGCAGTTCTTC. This codes for CASRQGPNEQFF.

This clonotype appeared many times. The chain couples TRBV12-3 or TRBV12-4 to TRBJ2-2; 8 bases line up with TRBD2. The CDR3 spans 18 residues. V trimming: 3 bases; J trimming: 4 bases; junction bases outside the gene matches: 13. In DNA form, the CDR3 reads TGTGCCAGCAGTTTCCCCGTTGGAGCGGGAGTATTCACCGGGGAGCTGTTTTTT. As protein: CASSFPVGAGVFTGELFF.

This clonotype occurred many times. V gene TRBV28 combines with J gene TRBJ2-7; D not certain. Trimming took off 4 bases at V and 1 base at J, with 17 bases between the two ends. Per germline, CDR1 MDHEN and CDR2 SYDVKM. This CDR3 comprises 16 residues. DNA for the CDR3: TGTGCCAGCAGTTACCCAAAATCGACACTTTCCTACGAGCAGTACTTC. Translated: CASSYPKSTLSYEQYF.

This clonotype was recorded only once. The rearrangement joins TRBV12-3 or TRBV12-4 to TRBJ1-1; a possible D gene is TRBD1 (5 bases). The CDR3 has 15 amino acids. Trimming left V 7 bases short and J 3 bases short, with 18 bases between. CDR3 sequence: CASILERGHYTEAFF. The CDR3 DNA sequence: TGTGCCAGCATCCTTGAGAGGGGCCACTACACTGAAGCTTTCTTT.

The chain uses TRBV11-2 and TRBJ1-4, with 12 positions matching TRBD1. The CDR3 consists of 18 residues. Germline V lookup: CDR1 SGHAT, CDR2 FQNNGV. V was clipped by 4 bases and J by 0 bases; unmatched bases: 6. CDR3 bases: TGTGCCAGCAGCTGGCTCCGGGACAGGGGGCCAACTAATGAAAAACTGTTTTTT. As protein: CASSWLRDRGPTNEKLFF.

This clonotype has at least ten counts. The chain carries TRBV7-2 and TRBJ2-1; D is perhaps TRBD2 (6 bases). The germline V gene has CDR1 SGHTA and CDR2 FQGNSA. Trimming removed 4 bases at V and 6 bases at J, with 16 bases between. This CDR3 region has 15 residues. The CDR3 DNA is TGTGCCAGCAGCTACCTAGCGTCTGTGGGCAATGAGCAGTTCTTC. It encodes CASSYLASVGNEQFF.

This clonotype was counted many times. The chain combines TRBV27 with TRBJ2-7; D may match TRBD1 or TRBD2 (5 bases each). The CDR3 runs 16 residues. V shed 5 bases and J shed 2 bases, with 19 bases lying between them. Germline assignment: CDR1 MNHEY and CDR2 SMNVEV (reference sequence). The CDR3: CASSPLGARLTYEQYF. CDR3 coding DNA: TGTGCCAGCAGTCCGCTCGGGGCCCGATTAACCTACGAGCAGTACTTC.

This clonotype was recorded many times. The chain has TRBV28 and TRBJ2-3; a possible D gene is TRBD2 (5 bases). The V end was cut by 5 bases, the J end by 4 bases, with 10 bases between. Germline V gene sequence: CDR1 MDHEN, CDR2 SYDVKM. The CDR3 runs to 13 residues. CDR3 sequence: CASSATSADTQYF. In DNA form, the CDR3 reads TGTGCCAGCAGTGCTACTAGTGCAGATACGCAGTATTTT.

This clonotype showed up many times. CDR3: CASTSGTGAKVNEKLFF. CDR3 DNA: TGTGCCAGCACCTCCGGGACAGGGGCGAAAGTAAATGAAAAACTGTTTTTT. The chain uses TRBV7-9 and TRBJ1-4; 10 bases line up with TRBD1. The germline V gene encodes CDR1 SEHNR and CDR2 FQNEAQ (reference sequence). J was trimmed by 5 bases and V by 7 bases; bases with no gene match: 13. This CDR3 contains 17 residues.

This clonotype was counted many times. This chain joins TRBV6-1 and TRBJ2-1; possibly TRBD1 or TRBD2 for D (6 bases each). The CDR3 covers 12 residues. Germline V gene lookup returns CDR1 MNHNS and CDR2 SASEGT. CDR3 in DNA: TGTGCGGGGGGCCTAGGCAACAATGAGCAGTTCTTC. Encoded protein: CAGGLGNNEQFF.

This clonotype was seen ten or more times. This sequence joins TRBV7-6 and TRBJ2-1; D may be TRBD2 (5 bases). This CDR3 has 19 residues. Trimming removed 1 base from V and 6 bases from J, with 25 bases in between. CDR1 is SGHVS and CDR2 is FNYEAQ in the germline V gene. CDR3 sequence: CASSLDKERWRSRVNEQFF. CDR3 sequence (DNA): TGTGCCAGCAGCTTAGACAAAGAACGGTGGAGGTCGCGGGTCAATGAGCAGTTCTTC.

This clonotype was observed many times. V and J are TRBV3-1 and TRBJ2-7; TRBD2 matches at 7 bases. The CDR3 spans 14 residues. CDR1 is LGHDT, CDR2 YNNKEL, per germline (reference sequence). Trimming at V came to 5 bases and at J to 3 bases, leaving 7 bases not matched to a gene. CDR3 bases: TGTGCCAGCAGCAAGGGACTATACCACTACGAGCAGTACTTC. This translates into CASSKGLYHYEQYF.

This clonotype occurred many times. V usage is TRBV7-8 and J usage is TRBJ2-1, with 8 bases aligning to TRBD2. Germline V lookup: CDR1 SGHVS, CDR2 FQNEAQ. The CDR3 is 17 amino acids. The junction had 5 bases not matched to a gene; V was cut back by 1 base and J by 0 bases. The CDR3 reads CASSLGSSGFSYNEQFF. The CDR3 region has the DNA TGTGCCAGCAGCTTAGGATCTAGCGGGTTCTCCTACAATGAGCAGTTCTTC.

The genes are TRBV12-3 or TRBV12-4 and TRBJ2-3; D could derive from TRBD1 or TRBD2 (5 bases each). Trimming took off 5 bases at V and 8 bases at J, with 11 bases between the two ends. The CDR3 contains 12 residues. CDR3 region: CASSHSGGTQYF. The CDR3 DNA is TGTGCCAGCAGTCATAGTGGGGGTACGCAGTATTTT.

This clonotype was observed at least ten times. The rearrangement joins TRBV27 to TRBJ1-5; D possibly corresponds to TRBD1 (5 bases). CDR1 and CDR2 from the germline V gene are MNHEY and SMNVEV (reference sequence). CDR3 length: 16 residues. V was cut by 4 bases and J by 6 bases, with 19 bases left in between. The CDR3 spells CASSSTGTLGVQPQHF. The CDR3 DNA follows: TGTGCCAGCAGTTCGACCGGGACCCTAGGGGTTCAGCCCCAGCATTTT.

This clonotype was counted ten times or more. This chain joins TRBV20-1 and TRBJ2-4; D is possibly TRBD1 or TRBD2 (5 bases each). V was clipped by 3 bases and J by 4 bases, with 16 bases between them. Per germline, CDR1 DFQATT and CDR2 SNEGSKA (reference sequence). The CDR3 totals 15 residues. Here the CDR3 reads CSARRDPRLKNIQYF. CDR3 DNA: TGCAGTGCTAGGAGGGACCCCAGGTTAAAAAACATTCAGTACTTC.

Ten or more counts support this clonotype. An end of the junction differs from the germline gene, which may be a read error. The rearrangement joins TRBV7-2 to TRBJ2-1; D is undetermined. Germline loops: CDR1 SGHTA, CDR2 FQGNSA. This CDR3 contains 11 residues. The CDR3 DNA reads as TGTGCCAGCAGCTCCCACAATGAGCAGTTCTTC. This translates into CASSSHNEQFF. Variable domain in full (rest from reference TRBV7-2 and TRBJ2-1): GAGVSQSPSNKVTEKGKDVELRCDPISGHTALYWYRQSLGQGLEFLIYFQGNSAPDKSGLPSDRFSAERTGGSVSTLTIQRTQQEDSAVYLCASSSHNEQFFGPGTRLTVL.

This clonotype was seen at least ten times. The chain has TRBV11-2 and TRBJ1-2; 7 bases map to TRBD1. The V and J ends lost 5 bases and 4 bases, in that order; junction bases with no gene match: 4. Germline V lookup: CDR1 SGHAT, CDR2 FQNNGV. The CDR3 spans 13 residues. CDR3 sequence reads: CASSRDRAYGYTF. Written as DNA, the CDR3 is TGTGCCAGCAGCCGAGACAGGGCCTATGGCTACACCTTC.

This clonotype showed up just a few times. A much larger clone is a single base away; this may be a read error. This chain connects TRBV19 to TRBJ2-3, with TRBD2 matching 11 bases. The CDR3 totals 14 residues. The V gene's germline CDR1 is LNHDA and CDR2 SQIVND (reference sequence). Written as DNA, the CDR3 is TGTGCCAGTAGTATGACTAGCGGGACAGATGCGCAGTATTTT. It is translated as CASSMTSGTDAQYF.

The chain uses TRBV29-1 and TRBJ1-1; D is unresolved. Trimming shortened V by 4 bases and J by 0 bases, and 12 bases separated the two germline ends. Germline V lookup: CDR1 SQVTM, CDR2 ANQGSEA. The CDR3 totals 14 residues. The CDR3 protein is CSVAGKTMNTEAFF. The CDR3 region has the DNA TGCAGCGTTGCGGGGAAGACTATGAACACTGAAGCTTTCTTT.

This clonotype was recorded at least ten times. The chain has TRBV20-1 and TRBJ1-6, with 7 bases lining up with TRBD1. V dropped 5 bases and J dropped 7; count of bases not matched to a gene: 8. This CDR3 is 14 amino acids long. Germline lookup yields CDR1 DFQATT and CDR2 SNEGSKA (reference sequence). In DNA form, the CDR3 reads TGCAGTGCTCGGAAGGGGGACAGCAATTCACCCCTCCACTTT. Translation: CSARKGDSNSPLHF.

This rearrangement joins TRBV15 to TRBJ2-7; either TRBD1 or TRBD2 may supply D (5 bases each). Germline V gene data show CDR1 as LNHNV and CDR2 as YYDKDF (reference sequence). V was cut by 5 bases and J by 7 bases, with 18 bases left in between. CDR3 length: 14 residues. CDR3 loop: CATSPTGWDDEQYF. For the CDR3, the DNA is TGTGCCACCAGCCCCACGGGATGGGACGATGAGCAGTACTTC.

This clonotype was recorded once. A much larger clone is a single base away; this may be a read error. The rearrangement uses TRBV7-9 and TRBJ1-4; no clear D. The germline V gene encodes CDR1 SEHNR and CDR2 FQNEAQ (reference sequence). The CDR3 length is 16 residues. In nucleotides, the CDR3 is TGTGTCAGCAGCTTAAACCCTCCCGGGGCTAATGAAAAACTGTTTTTT. It yields the protein CVSSLNPPGANEKLFF.